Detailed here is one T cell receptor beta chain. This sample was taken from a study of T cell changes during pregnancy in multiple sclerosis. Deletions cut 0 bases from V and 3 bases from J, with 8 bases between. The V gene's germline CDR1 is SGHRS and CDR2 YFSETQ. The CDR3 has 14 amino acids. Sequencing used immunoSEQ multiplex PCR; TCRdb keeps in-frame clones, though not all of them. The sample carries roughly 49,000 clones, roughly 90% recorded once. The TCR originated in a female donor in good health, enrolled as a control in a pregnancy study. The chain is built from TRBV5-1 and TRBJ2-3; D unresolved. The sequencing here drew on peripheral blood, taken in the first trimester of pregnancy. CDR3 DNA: TGCGCCAGCAGCTTGGGCAGGATAACAGATACGCAGTATTTT. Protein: CASSLGRITDTQYF.